This paragraph covers one T cell receptor (beta chain) sequence. The CDR3 loop spans 15 amino acids. V was trimmed by 3 bases and J by 4 bases, leaving 12 bases between them. Germline CDR1 and CDR2: LNHDA and SQIVND (reference sequence). The source of the sample is a study of shared clonotypes between healthy human individuals. From CD4+ cells came CD45RA+ naive and CD45RA-negative memory subsets. Several immunoSEQ plates received, in even portions, the genomic DNA of each subset. Clones were read by immunoSEQ multiplex PCR, and TCRdb kept only the in-frame ones, dropping some. The repertoire holds roughly 2,300,000 clones, about 90% seen once, with more than 0.35% in the top ten.

Sequencing used naive CD4+ T cells from PBMCs. The subset denotes: CD45RA+ positively selected. The rearrangement joins TRBV19 to TRBJ2-2, with a tentative D call TRBD2 (7 bases). The sequence came from a man younger than 35 in good health. Some clones in this sample may be carry-over from other donors' samples. CDR3 amino acids: CASSIGAGATGELFF. The DNA of the CDR3 is TGTGCCAGTAGTATTGGGGCGGGGGCCACCGGGGAGCTGTTTTTT. The whole variable domain, remainder taken from reference TRBV19 and TRBJ2-2, is DGGITQSPKYLFRKEGQNVTLSCEQNLNHDAMYWYRQDPGQGLRLIYYSQIVNDFQKGDIAEGYSVSREKKESFPLTVTSAQKNPTAFYLCASSIGAGATGELFFGEGSRLTVL.